What follows are 10 T cell receptor beta chains derived from one specimen sequenced in a study of blood T cells in healthy people across ages. Combining a sample-barcoded 5' primer with a J-beta primer mix, a second PCR ran for about 6 to 12 cycles. TCRdb called the 5' RACE reads again in MiXCR, with one record for every CDR3 protein. Here the sample spans over a million distinct CDR3 sequences, around 45% being singletons. Sequencing was done on a sample of blood. These receptors came from a woman aged 60-75 years in good health.

V is TRBV6-6 and J is TRBJ1-5; 8 nucleotides agree with TRBD1. CDR3 length: 13 amino acids. CDR1 and CDR2 from the germline V gene are MNHNY and SVGAGI (reference sequence). Unmatched junction bases numbered 6, after V lost 11 bases and J lost 3 bases. This chain's CDR3 is CASGQGINQPQHF. In nucleotides, the CDR3 is TGTGCCTCCGGACAGGGAATCAATCAGCCCCAGCATTTT.

Many counts were recorded for this clonotype. The V call is TRBV4-1, the J call TRBJ2-7; D unresolved. Looked up from germline, CDR1 is MGHRA and CDR2 is YSYEKL. This CDR3 is built from 13 residues. Trimming took off 1 base at V and 2 bases at J, with 6 bases between the two ends. CDR3 residues: CASSQGATYEQYF. CDR3 DNA: TGCGCCAGCAGCCAAGGGGCGACCTACGAGCAGTACTTC.

The CDR3 is CASSQSGRDNSPLHF. For the CDR3, the DNA is TGTGCCAGCAGCCAATCGGGCAGGGATAATTCACCCCTCCACTTT. The chain is built from TRBV27 and TRBJ1-6, with D possibly TRBD1 on 5 matching bases. Trimming took 6 bases from V and 5 from J, leaving 14 bases between them. In germline, CDR1 is MNHEY, CDR2 SMNVEV (reference sequence). The CDR3 runs 15 residues.

The J gene is TRBJ1-4, the V gene TRBV6-5; 7 bases line up with TRBD1. This CDR3 contains 16 residues. The germline V gene has CDR1 MNHEY and CDR2 SVGAGI. The trim removed 3 bases at V and 0 bases at J, leaving 4 bases unmatched. CDR3 in DNA: TGTGCCAGCAGTTATCGGGACAGACCAACTAATGAAAAACTGTTTTTT. Residues: CASSYRDRPTNEKLFF.

In regard to this clonotype: A much larger clone is a single base away; this may be a read error. This chain uses TRBV20-1 with TRBJ2-1, with a tentative D call TRBD2 (6 bases). The J call may be wrong; the DNA end is better matched by TRBJ2-7. CDR1 is DFQATT, CDR2 SNEGSKA, per germline (reference sequence). The CDR3 length is 14 residues. In DNA form, the CDR3 reads TGCAGTGCTAGAGATCCTAGCGCAACCTACGGGCAGTACTTC. It translates to CSARDPSATYGQYF.

This clonotype was observed a handful of times. The CDR3 here is CASSAPTGQVYNEQFF. The DNA of the CDR3 is TGTGCCAGCAGCGCACCAACGGGACAGGTATACAATGAGCAGTTCTTC. The chain is built from TRBV9 and TRBJ2-1, with 8 positions matching TRBD1. J gave up 4 bases and V 3 bases, and 9 bases lay outside the gene matches. The CDR3 contains 16 residues. CDR1 and CDR2 from the germline V gene are SGDLS and YYNGEE.

The sample holds one count of this clonotype. The chain carries TRBV11-2 and TRBJ2-5; TRBD2 matches 8 bases. The trim removed 3 bases at V and 4 bases at J, leaving 7 bases unmatched. The CDR3 covers 15 residues. Germline V gene data show CDR1 as SGHAT and CDR2 as FQNNGV. The CDR3 sequence: CASSFAGGGPETQYF. CDR3 nucleotide sequence: TGTGCCAGCAGCTTCGCGGGAGGTGGGCCAGAGACCCAGTACTTC.

The genes are TRBV5-1 and TRBJ2-7; D is perhaps TRBD1 or TRBD2 (5 bases each). The V and J ends lost 0 bases and 1 base respectively, with 11 bases between them. This CDR3 spans 15 amino acids. CDR1 and CDR2 from the germline V gene are SGHRS and YFSETQ. As DNA, the CDR3 is TGCGCCAGCAGCTTGGCCCTCGGGGCTTCCTACGAGCAGTACTTC. Encoded protein: CASSLALGASYEQYF.

In the case of this clonotype: The junction differs from germline at one of its ends, possibly a read error. The rearrangement uses TRBV28 and TRBJ2-1, with TRBD2 identical over 12 bases. The CDR3 totals 16 residues. Germline V gene data show CDR1 as MDHEN and CDR2 as SYDVKM. CDR3 residues: CTSTSTSGRGVREQFF. Here the CDR3 DNA reads TGTACCAGCACCTCGACTAGCGGGAGAGGGGTACGCGAGCAGTTCTTC.

This clonotype was detected a few times. A much larger clone differs by one base, so this may be a read error. CDR3 sequence: CSVVRARSTGTQYF. DNA for the CDR3: TGCAGCGTTGTCAGGGCCCGTAGCACAGGTACGCAGTATTTT. V gene TRBV29-1 combines with J gene TRBJ2-3; maybe TRBD1 (5 bases). Germline-derived CDR1 and CDR2 are SQVTM and ANQGSEA. CDR3 length equals 14 residues.